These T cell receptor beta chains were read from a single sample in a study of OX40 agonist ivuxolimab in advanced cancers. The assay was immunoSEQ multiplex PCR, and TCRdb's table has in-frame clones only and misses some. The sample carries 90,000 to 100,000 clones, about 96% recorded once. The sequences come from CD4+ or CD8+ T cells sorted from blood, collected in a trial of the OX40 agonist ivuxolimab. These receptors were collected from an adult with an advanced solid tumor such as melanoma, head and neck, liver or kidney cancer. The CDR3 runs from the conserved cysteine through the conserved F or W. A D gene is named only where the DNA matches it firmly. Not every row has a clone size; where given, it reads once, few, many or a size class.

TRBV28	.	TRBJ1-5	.	TGTGCCAGCAGCGACCCCGGGGAGTATAGCAATCAGCCCCAGCATTTT	CASSDPGEYSNQPQHF
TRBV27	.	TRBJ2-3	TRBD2	TGTGCCAGCAGTATCCTCCCGGGACTAGCGGAAACAGATACGCAGTATTTT	CASSILPGLAETDTQYF
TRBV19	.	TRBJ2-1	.	TGTGCCAGTAGTGTCCTCAGGCACAATGAGCAGTTCTTC	CASSVLRHNEQFF
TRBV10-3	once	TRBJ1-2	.	TGTGCCACCCGGGGGATCCTCGAGGACTATGGCTACACCTTC	CATRGILEDYGYTF
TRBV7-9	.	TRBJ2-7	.	TGTGCCAGCAGCTTTGAGGACTCCCCCCCGTACGAGCAGTACTTC	CASSFEDSPPYEQYF
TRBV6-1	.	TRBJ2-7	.	TGTGCCAGCAGGGAGGGATTCGGCTACGAGCAGTACTTC	CASREGFGYEQYF
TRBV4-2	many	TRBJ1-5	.	TGTGCCAGCAGCCAATGGGCAGCGGGGAGCAATCAGCCCCAGCATTTT	CASSQWAAGSNQPQHF
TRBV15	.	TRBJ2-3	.	TGTGCCACCAGCTCCCCCAACGGGGATACGCAGTATTTT	CATSSPNGDTQYF
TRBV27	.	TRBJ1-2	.	TGTGCCAGCAGTGCTCTAGGCTATGGCTACACCTTC	CASSALGYGYTF
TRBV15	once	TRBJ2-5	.	TGTGCCACCAGCAGAGTTGGGGAAGAGACCCAGTACTTC	CATSRVGEETQYF
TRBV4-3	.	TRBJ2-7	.	TGCGCCAGCAGCCCTGGACAGACCAATAGCTACGAGCAGTACTTC	CASSPGQTNSYEQYF
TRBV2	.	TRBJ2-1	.	TGTGCCAGCACCACCCGGAACCTCAATGAGCAGTTCTTC	CASTTRNLNEQFF
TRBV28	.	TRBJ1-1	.	TGTGCCAGCAGTTTGGCTCCCACTGAAGCTTTCTTT	CASSLAPTEAFF
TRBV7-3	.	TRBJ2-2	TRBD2	TGTGCCAGCAGCTCCGCCCTAGCGGGAGGGCCCGAAGGGGAGCTGTTTTTT	CASSSALAGGPEGELFF
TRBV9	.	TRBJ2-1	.	TGTGCCAGCAGCGTAGCGGGAGCTTACAATGAGCAGTTCTTC	CASSVAGAYNEQFF
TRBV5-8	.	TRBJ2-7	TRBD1	TGTGCCAGCAGCTATGGACAGGGTCTGAACGAGCAGTACTTC	CASSYGQGLNEQYF
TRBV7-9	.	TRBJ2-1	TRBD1	TGTGCCAGCAGGTTGCCCGGGACAGGGAAGTCCAATGAGCAGTTCTTC	CASRLPGTGKSNEQFF
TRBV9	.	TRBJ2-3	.	TGTGCCAGCAGCGTATATGAACGGGGCCACACAGATACGCAGTATTTT	CASSVYERGHTDTQYF
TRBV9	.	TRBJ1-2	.	TGTGCCAGCAGCGTCGACGGAGACTATGGCTACACCTTC	CASSVDGDYGYTF
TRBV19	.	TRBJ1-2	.	TGTGCCAGTAGTATCCTTGACCTGCTTGGCTACACCTTC	CASSILDLLGYTF
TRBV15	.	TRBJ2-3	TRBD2	TGTGCCACCAGCAGACAAAGACTAGCGGGGGCTCAGGATACGCAGTATTTT	CATSRQRLAGAQDTQYF
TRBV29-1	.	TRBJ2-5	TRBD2	TGCAGCGTTGAACTAGCGGGGGCAGAGACCCAGTACTTC	CSVELAGAETQYF
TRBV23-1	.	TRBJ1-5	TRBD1	TGCGCCAGCAGGGAACAGGGGGCTTGGGGCAATCAGCCCCAGCATTTT	CASREQGAWGNQPQHF
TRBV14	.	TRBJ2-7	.	TGTGCCAGCAGCCTAGGACAGACCTCCTACGAGCAGTACTTC	CASSLGQTSYEQYF
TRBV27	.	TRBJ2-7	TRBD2	TGTGCCAGCAGTTTATCCTGGACTAGCGGGGGGTATTACGAGCAGTACTTC	CASSLSWTSGGYYEQYF
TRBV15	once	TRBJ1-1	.	TGTGCCACCAGCACGGGTAGTTTGGGTACTGAAGCTTTCTTT	CATSTGSLGTEAFF
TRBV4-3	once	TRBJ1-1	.	TGCGCCAGCAGCCAAGATCGTGTAGGGGTAATCGCTGAAGCTTTCTTT	CASSQDRVGVIAEAFF
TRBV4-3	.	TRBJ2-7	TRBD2	TGCGCCAGCAGCCAAGCGGGGACTAGCGTATACGAGCAGTACTTC	CASSQAGTSVYEQYF
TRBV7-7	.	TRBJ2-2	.	TGTGCCAGCAGCATCACCCCTAGTACCGGGGAGCTGTTTTTT	CASSITPSTGELFF
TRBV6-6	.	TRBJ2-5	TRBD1	TGTGCCAGCACTCCTGTCGGGACAGGGGAAGAGACCCAGTACTTC	CASTPVGTGEETQYF
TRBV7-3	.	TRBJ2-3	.	TGTGCCAGCAGCCCTCTAGGGGGAGGGTACACAGATACGCAGTATTTT	CASSPLGGGYTDTQYF
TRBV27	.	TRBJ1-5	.	TGTGCCAGCAGTTTATATGGTGGGAGAATTAGCAATCAGCCCCAGCATTTT	CASSLYGGRISNQPQHF
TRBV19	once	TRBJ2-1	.	TGTGCCAGTAGTCCTATGGCGGGCGATGAGCAGTTCTTC	CASSPMAGDEQFF
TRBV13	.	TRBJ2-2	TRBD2	TGTGCCAGCAGCTCAAGACTAGCGGGGGATACCGGGGAGCTGTTTTTT	CASSSRLAGDTGELFF
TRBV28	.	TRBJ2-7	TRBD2	TGTGCCAGCAGCCCTAGACTAGCGGGAAGGGAGCAGTACTTC	CASSPRLAGREQYF
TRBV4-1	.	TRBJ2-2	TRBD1	TGCGCCAGCAGCCAGATCGGGACAGGCAACACCGGGGAGCTGTTTTTT	CASSQIGTGNTGELFF
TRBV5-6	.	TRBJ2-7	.	TGTGCCAGCAGCTTACTTTCTAGCTCCTACGAGCAGTACTTC	CASSLLSSSYEQYF
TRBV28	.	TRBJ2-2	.	TGTGCCAGCAGACAGGTGTACACCGGGGAGCTGTTTTTT	CASRQVYTGELFF
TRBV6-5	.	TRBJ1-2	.	TGTGCCAGCAGTTACTCGGCAGAACTCTATGGCTACACCTTC	CASSYSAELYGYTF
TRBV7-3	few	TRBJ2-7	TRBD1	TGTGCCAGCAGCTTAGGGACAGGGACCGAGCAGTACTTC	CASSLGTGTEQYF
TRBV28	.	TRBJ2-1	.	TGTGCCAGCAGTTTATTGGCCAGGGGTTTGGACAATGAGCAGTTCTTC	CASSLLARGLDNEQFF
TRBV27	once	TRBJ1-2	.	TGTGCCAGCAGTTTTAACTATGGCTACACCTTC	CASSFNYGYTF
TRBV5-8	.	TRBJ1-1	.	TGTGCCAGCAGCTTAGACAGCTACACTGAAGCTTTCTTT	CASSLDSYTEAFF
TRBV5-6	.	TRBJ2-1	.	TGTGCCAGCAGCTTAGTCCATAGCTCCTACAATGAGCAGTTCTTC	CASSLVHSSYNEQFF
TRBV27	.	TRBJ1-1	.	TGTGCCAGCAACCCTAGGAGGGACACTGAAGCTTTCTTT	CASNPRRDTEAFF